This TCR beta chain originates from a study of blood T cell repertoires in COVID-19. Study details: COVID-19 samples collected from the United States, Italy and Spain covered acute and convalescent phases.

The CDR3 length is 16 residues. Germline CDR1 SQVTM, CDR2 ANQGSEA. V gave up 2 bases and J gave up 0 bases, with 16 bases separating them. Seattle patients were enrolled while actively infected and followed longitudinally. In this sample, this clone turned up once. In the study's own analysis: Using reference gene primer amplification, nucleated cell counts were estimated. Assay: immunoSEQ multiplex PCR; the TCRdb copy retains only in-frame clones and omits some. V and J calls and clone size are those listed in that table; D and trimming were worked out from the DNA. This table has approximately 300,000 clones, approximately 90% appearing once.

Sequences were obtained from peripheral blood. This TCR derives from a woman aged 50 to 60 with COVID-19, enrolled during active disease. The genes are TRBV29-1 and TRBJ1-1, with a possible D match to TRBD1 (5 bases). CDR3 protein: CSVEKGSGLMNTEAFF. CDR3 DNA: TGCAGCGTTGAAAAGGGGTCAGGGCTAATGAACACTGAAGCTTTCTTT.